The TCR beta chain under discussion was sequenced for a study of blood T cell repertoires in COVID-19. On the study more broadly: Sources were T cells, B-cell-depleted T cells, or PBMCs; the material itself was cDNA or gDNA.

CDR3 length: 15 amino acids. The germline V and J ends were trimmed by 5 bases and 5 bases, with 18 bases remaining between them. Germline V gene sequence: CDR1 SGHTA, CDR2 FQGNSA. Generated by immunoSEQ multiplex PCR, the TCRdb table keeps only in-frame clones and is missing some. The profile shows some 130,000 clones, 86% of them singletons. The sequencing sample was made of PBMCs or T cells enriched from blood (not recorded which). The gene calls are TRBV7-2 and TRBJ1-1; D might be TRBD1 (5 bases). This clonotype originated in a man in his fifties who had recovered from COVID-19. CDR3 amino acids: CASSPRGGAGTEAFF. The CDR3 nucleotides are TGTGCCAGCAGCCCCCGGGGAGGGGCGGGGACTGAAGCTTTCTTT.